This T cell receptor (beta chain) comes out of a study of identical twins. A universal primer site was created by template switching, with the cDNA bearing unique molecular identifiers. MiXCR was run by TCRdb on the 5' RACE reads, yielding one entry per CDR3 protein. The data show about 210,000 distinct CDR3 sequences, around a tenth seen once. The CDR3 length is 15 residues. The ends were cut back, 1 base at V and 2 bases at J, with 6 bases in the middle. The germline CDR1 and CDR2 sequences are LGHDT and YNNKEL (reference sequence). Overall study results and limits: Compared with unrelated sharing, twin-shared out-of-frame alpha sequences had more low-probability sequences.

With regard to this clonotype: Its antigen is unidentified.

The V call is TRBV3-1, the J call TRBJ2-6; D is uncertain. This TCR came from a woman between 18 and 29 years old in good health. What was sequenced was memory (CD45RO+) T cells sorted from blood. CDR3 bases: TGTGCCAGCAGCCAAGGCCGCCCTGGGGCCAACGTCCTGACTTTC. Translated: CASSQGRPGANVLTF.